Below, 17 T cell receptor beta chains from the same sample are listed, as sequenced in a study of regulatory T cells in long-lasting Graves disease. The time point is: persistent/refractory GD, antithyroid drugs over 5 years with positive TRAb. Construction of the TCR library relied on RNA isolated from PBMCs. According to the study, TCR beta libraries were built with iRepertoire HTBI primers and CDR3-region Arm-PCR. TCRdb re-derived calls from the multiplex PCR reads in MiXCR, one entry per CDR3 protein. The table shows more than 650,000 distinct CDR3 sequences, with around 30% occurring only once. The sequencing used peripheral blood mononuclear cells (PBMCs), collected when the disease was refractory, from a patient treated with antithyroid drugs. These receptors all stem from a female donor with Graves disease.

Ten or more counts support this clonotype. This chain connects TRBV15 to TRBJ1-2; D is possibly TRBD1 (6 bases). Germline V CDR1 and CDR2: LNHNV, YYDKDF (reference sequence). Trimming cost V 2 bases and J 5 bases, with 12 bases left between them. The CDR3 totals 14 residues. This CDR3 reads CATSRTRDIYGYTF. The CDR3 DNA sequence: TGTGCCACCAGCAGAACCCGGGACATTTATGGCTACACCTTC.

The chain links TRBV3-1 to TRBJ1-1; D unclear. Trimming took off 1 base at V and 1 base at J, with 7 bases between the two ends. Germline CDR1 is LGHDT and CDR2 is YNNKEL (reference sequence). CDR3 length: 14 residues. CDR3 sequence: CASSQVGANTEAFF. For the CDR3, the DNA is TGTGCCAGCAGCCAAGTAGGAGCGAACACTGAAGCTTTCTTT.

The chain joins TRBV20-1 to TRBJ1-1; tentatively, D is TRBD1 (6 bases). Germline CDR1 DFQATT, CDR2 SNEGSKA (reference sequence). Trimming took off 1 base at V and 6 bases at J, with 18 bases between the two ends. The length of the CDR3 is 15 residues. The CDR3 region is CSARGGGRGNSEAFF. CDR3 nucleotides: TGCAGTGCTAGAGGCGGCGGCAGGGGAAATTCTGAAGCTTTCTTT.

This clonotype has only a few counts. The chain joins TRBV7-9 to TRBJ2-5, with TRBD2 matching over 9 bases. This CDR3 comprises 16 residues. CDR1 is SEHNR and CDR2 is FQNEAQ in the germline V gene (reference sequence). Trimming took 0 bases from V and 5 from J; bases not matched to a gene: 7. The CDR3 coding sequence is TGTGCCAGCAGCTTAGCGAGTAGCGGGAGTTTTGAGACCCAGTACTTC. This translates into CASSLASSGSFETQYF.

This clonotype has only a few counts. The chain uses TRBV7-6 and TRBJ1-1; 9 nucleotides agree with TRBD1. CDR1 and CDR2 from the germline V gene are SGHVS and FNYEAQ. This CDR3 has 16 amino acids. V lost 6 bases to trimming and J lost 2 bases; unmatched junction nucleotides: 10. CDR3: CASSPGQGLPNTEAFF. The CDR3 bases are TGTGCCAGCAGTCCTGGACAGGGGCTACCAAACACTGAAGCTTTCTTT. The full variable domain, in which reference TRBV7-6 and TRBJ1-1 provide the parts outside the CDR3, is GAGVSQSPRYKVTKRGQDVALRCDPISGHVSLYWYRQALGQGPEFLTYFNYEAQQDKSGLPNDRFSAERPEGSISTLTIQRTEQRDSAMYRCASSPGQGLPNTEAFFGQGTRLTVV.

This clonotype was seen only a few times. V usage is TRBV12-3 or TRBV12-4 and J usage is TRBJ1-4; no firm D call. CDR3 length: 12 residues. The V and J ends lost 6 bases and 10 bases respectively, with 12 bases between them. CDR3 sequence: CASRAAGGKLFF. CDR3 sequence (DNA): TGTGCCAGCAGGGCCGCGGGTGGAAAACTGTTTTTT.

The chain recombines TRBV20-1 with TRBJ2-7, with D unresolved. The germline CDR1 and CDR2 sequences are DFQATT and SNEGSKA (reference sequence). CDR3 length equals 12 residues. Trimming stripped 2 bases from V and 1 base from J, with 6 bases between. The CDR3 loop reads CSARQVSYEQYF. As DNA, the CDR3 is TGCAGTGCTAGACAGGTATCCTACGAGCAGTACTTC.

This clonotype was found a few times. The chain recombines TRBV27 with TRBJ2-7, with D hard to call. The CDR3 loop spans 13 amino acids. CDR1 is MNHEY and CDR2 is SMNVEV in the germline V gene (reference sequence). The V and J ends lost 1 base and 3 bases respectively, with 7 bases between them. The DNA for the CDR3 is TGTGCCAGCAGTTTATTACCAAGCTACGAGCAGTACTTC. Its translation is CASSLLPSYEQYF.

V and J are TRBV12-5 and TRBJ1-1; TRBD1 might be the D (5 bases). This CDR3 comprises 16 residues. The germline V gene has CDR1 LGHNT and CDR2 FRNRAP. Trimming took off 1 base at V and 5 bases at J, with 17 bases between the two ends. CDR3 protein: CASGLAPGGGGTEAFF. As DNA, the CDR3 is TGTGCTAGTGGTTTGGCCCCCGGGGGAGGAGGAACTGAAGCTTTCTTT.

The rearrangement joins TRBV6-1 to TRBJ1-5; 8 nucleotides agree with TRBD1. Germline V CDR1 and CDR2: MNHNS, SASEGT. CDR3 size: 15 residues. Germline trimming cut 6 bases from V and 1 base from J; bases unmatched to any gene: 5. CDR3 nucleotide sequence: TGTGCCAGCAGGGACAGGGCTCGGAGCAATCAGCCCCAGCATTTT. Translating gives CASRDRARSNQPQHF.

This clonotype was seen ten or more times. The rearrangement joins TRBV28 to TRBJ2-5, with 9 bases aligning to TRBD1. CDR3 length equals 16 residues. CDR1 and CDR2 from the germline V gene are MDHEN and SYDVKM. Germline trimming cut 4 bases from V and 5 bases from J; bases unmatched to any gene: 11. The CDR3 protein is CASSSSGQGVRETQYF. Here the CDR3 DNA reads TGTGCCAGCAGTTCCTCGGGACAGGGAGTAAGGGAGACCCAGTACTTC.

The chain's CDR3 is CASSAGTGFEAFF. CDR3 nucleotide sequence: TGCGCCAGCAGCGCCGGGACAGGCTTTGAAGCTTTCTTT. The rearrangement links TRBV5-1 to TRBJ1-1, with 8 positions matching TRBD1. The trim removed 4 bases at V and 7 bases at J, leaving 6 bases unmatched. Germline loops: CDR1 SGHRS, CDR2 YFSETQ. The CDR3 spans 13 residues.

The chain carries TRBV29-1 and TRBJ1-2; D unclear. The CDR3 consists of 12 residues. Trimming stripped 7 bases from V and 6 bases from J, with 15 bases between. The germline gives CDR1 SQVTM, CDR2 ANQGSEA. CDR3 bases: TGCAGCGCCGGGAGGCAGAACAATGGCTACACCTTC. Translated: CSAGRQNNGYTF. Filled out from reference TRBV29-1 and TRBJ1-2, the complete variable domain reads SAVISQKPSRDICQRGTSLTIQCQVDSQVTMMFWYRQQPGQSLTLIATANQGSEATYESGFVIDKFPISRPNLTFSTLTVSNMSPEDSSIYLCSAGRQNNGYTFGSGTRLTVV.

CDR3 sequence: CSVAAGGGGQPQHF. The CDR3 nucleotides read TGCAGCGTTGCGGCGGGAGGGGGCGGGCAGCCCCAGCATTTT. The gene calls are TRBV29-1 and TRBJ1-5, with 7 positions matching TRBD1. Germline CDR1 SQVTM, CDR2 ANQGSEA. The CDR3 extends over 14 amino acids. The V segment lost 4 bases and the J segment 7 bases; nucleotides outside the gene matches: 10.

This clonotype was seen repeatedly, ten times or more. The chain uses TRBV6-1 and TRBJ2-7; D could derive from TRBD1 or TRBD2 (5 bases each). The CDR3 length is 14 residues. CDR1 and CDR2 from the germline V gene are MNHNS and SASEGT. Trimming cost V 5 bases and J 4 bases, with 15 bases left between them. In nucleotides, the CDR3 is TGTGCCAGCAGTACCCGGGACGGAATATACGAGCAGTACTTC. Its protein product is CASSTRDGIYEQYF.

This clonotype was picked up a small number of times. The rearrangement joins TRBV10-3 to TRBJ2-5; perhaps TRBD2 as D (5 bases). The CDR3 is 15 amino acids. Trimming pared 0 bases from V and 2 bases from J, leaving 10 bases between. CDR1 is ENHRY, CDR2 SYGVKD, per germline. CDR3 nucleotide sequence: TGTGCCATCAGTGAGTCAGCGGCCACTCAAGAGACCCAGTACTTC. Residues: CAISESAATQETQYF.

In DNA, the CDR3 is TGTGCCAGCAGCTGGGGTAGCGGGAGTCCCGAGCAGTACTTC. It codes for CASSWGSGSPEQYF. The chain has TRBV7-9 and TRBJ2-7, with 9 bases fitting TRBD2. Germline CDR1 SEHNR, CDR2 FQNEAQ (reference sequence). The CDR3 length is 14 residues. After removal of 4 bases from V and 6 bases from J, the junction contained 7 bases not matched to a gene.